The 9 T cell receptor beta chains below come from one sample, sequenced in a study of early T cells in non-severe SARS-CoV-2 infection. TCRdb processed the 5' RACE reads anew with MiXCR; each CDR3 protein has one entry. The sample yields approximately 56,000 distinct CDR3 sequences, about 16% seen once. Source: whole blood, taken at baseline. Every receptor here comes from an adult who was a healthcare worker with PCR-confirmed SARS-CoV-2 infection or an uninfected control (not recorded which).

This chain links TRBV12-3 or TRBV12-4 with TRBJ2-2, with 12 bases aligning to TRBD2. J gave up 5 bases and V 5 bases, and 15 bases lay outside the gene matches. This CDR3 region has 19 residues. CDR3 amino acids: CASSQAVGLAGGATGELFF. Written as DNA, the CDR3 is TGTGCCAGCAGTCAAGCGGTAGGGCTAGCGGGAGGGGCTACCGGGGAGCTGTTTTTT.

J is TRBJ1-5 and V is TRBV20-1; D is unclear. The CDR3 length is 13 residues. Germline V lookup: CDR1 DFQATT, CDR2 SNEGSKA (reference sequence). The ends were cut back, 4 bases at V and 1 base at J, with 8 bases in the middle. CDR3 amino acids: CSANKDSNQPQHF. The CDR3, as DNA: TGCAGTGCTAATAAGGACAGCAATCAGCCCCAGCATTTT.

There are a few counts of this clonotype. The chain uses TRBV30 and TRBJ1-1; D remains ambiguous. The CDR3 sequence is 15 residues long. Per the germline V gene, CDR1 is GTSNPN and CDR2 is SVGIG (reference sequence). V lost 1 base, J lost 4 bases, and 16 bases lay in between. In DNA, the CDR3 is TGTGCCTGGAGTGCCTACCCTCTTTTAGGCACTGAAGCTTTCTTT. The encoded protein is CAWSAYPLLGTEAFF.

This clonotype was picked up a small number of times. The V and J genes are TRBV29-1 and TRBJ2-3; 7 bases map to TRBD2. The CDR3 totals 13 residues. CDR1 is SQVTM, CDR2 ANQGSEA, per germline. Losses at the gene ends were 5 bases for V and 6 bases for J; bases not matched to a gene: 8. CDR3 loop: CSVRGRVADTQYF. For the CDR3, the DNA is TGCAGCGTTCGCGGGAGAGTGGCTGATACGCAGTATTTT.

This clonotype occurred many times. The chain recombines TRBV2 with TRBJ2-1; 11 bases are shared with TRBD1. CDR1 and CDR2 (germline): SNHLY, FYNNEI. After removal of 9 bases from V and 3 bases from J, the junction contained 4 bases not matched to a gene. This CDR3 comprises 14 residues. CDR3 bases: TGTGCCAGTGGGACAGGGGGTCTCTACAATGAGCAGTTCTTC. Translated: CASGTGGLYNEQFF.

This chain uses TRBV24-1 with TRBJ2-3; 7 bases align to TRBD2. The CDR3 is 14 amino acids. The V segment lost 3 bases and the J segment 4 bases; nucleotides outside the gene matches: 3. Germline V gene data show CDR1 as KGHDR and CDR2 as SFDVKD. The CDR3 nucleotides are TGTGCCACCAGTGATCTAGCGGCCCCAGATACGCAGTATTTT. This gives the protein CATSDLAAPDTQYF.

The chain combines TRBV5-1 with TRBJ2-1; either TRBD1 or TRBD2 may supply D (5 bases each). Per the germline V gene, CDR1 is SGHRS and CDR2 is YFSETQ. Trimming shortened V by 2 bases and J by 7 bases, and 13 bases separated the two germline ends. The CDR3 has 14 residues. The CDR3 region is CASSLEGPTNEQFF. CDR3 in DNA: TGCGCCAGCAGCTTAGAGGGACCGACGAATGAGCAGTTCTTC.

The chain couples TRBV18 to TRBJ2-7, with unresolved D. CDR1 is KGHSH and CDR2 is LQKENI in the germline V gene. This CDR3 spans 12 amino acids. The V gene lost 6 bases and the J gene lost 3 bases, with 9 bases spanning the gap. The CDR3 bases are TGTGCCAGCTCCCCGGCGCTCTACGAGCAGTACTTC. Translation: CASSPALYEQYF.

This chain connects TRBV7-9 to TRBJ2-7; D is ambiguous. Germline-derived CDR1 and CDR2 are SEHNR and FQNEAQ (reference sequence). The CDR3 totals 11 residues. V was trimmed by 3 bases and J by 3 bases, leaving 3 bases between them. The CDR3 nucleotides are TGTGCCAGCAGCTTTGACTACGAGCAGTACTTC. Its protein is CASSFDYEQYF.